This section outlines one T cell receptor (beta chain) sequence together with its context. No antigen is known for it. The sample is drawn from a study of cytomegalovirus exposure and HLA in healthy donors. General study findings and limits: For presence/absence analyses, sequencing depth was assumed to be roughly uniform across donors.

The PCR made use of 60 Vbeta and 13 Jbeta primers. Authors' processing steps: Per a later analysis, the number of unique TCR beta chains was around 79 million, of which about 11 million were shared. Libraries were prepared by immunoSEQ multiplex PCR; TCRdb keeps only in-frame clonotypes and omits some of them. Clone size and the V and J calls come from that table; the DNA yielded D and trimming. The table includes 150,000 to 190,000 clones, 75% detected once. Germline-derived CDR1 and CDR2 are SGHRS and YFSETQ. This CDR3 is 14 amino acids long. Losses at the gene ends were 4 bases for V and 15 bases for J; bases not matched to a gene: 9.

The V call is TRBV5-1, the J call TRBJ2-1; 14 nucleotides align to TRBD2. The receptor was isolated from a man aged 18 to 30 in good health and CMV-seronegative. The sample taken for sequencing was PBMCs. The CDR3 region is CASSAGLAGVVWFF. The CDR3 bases are TGCGCCAGCAGCGCGGGACTAGCGGGAGTGGTCTGGTTCTTC.